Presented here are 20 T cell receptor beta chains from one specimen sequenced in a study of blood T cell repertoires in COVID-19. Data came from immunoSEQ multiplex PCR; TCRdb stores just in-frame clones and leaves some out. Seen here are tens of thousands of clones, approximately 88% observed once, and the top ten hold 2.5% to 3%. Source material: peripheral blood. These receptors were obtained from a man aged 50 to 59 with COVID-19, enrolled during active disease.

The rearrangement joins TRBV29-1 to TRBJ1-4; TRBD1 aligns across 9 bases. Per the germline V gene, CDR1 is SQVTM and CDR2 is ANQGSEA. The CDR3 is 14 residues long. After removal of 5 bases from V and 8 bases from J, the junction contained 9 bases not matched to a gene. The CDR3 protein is CSVHYRGRGEKLFF. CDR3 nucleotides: TGCAGCGTTCACTACAGGGGGCGGGGAGAAAAACTGTTTTTT.

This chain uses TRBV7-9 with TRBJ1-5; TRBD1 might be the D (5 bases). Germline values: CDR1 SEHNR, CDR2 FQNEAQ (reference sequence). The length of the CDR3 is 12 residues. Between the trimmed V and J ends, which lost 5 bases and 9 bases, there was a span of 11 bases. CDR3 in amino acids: CASSHLGRPQHF. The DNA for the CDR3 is TGTGCCAGCAGCCACTTGGGGCGGCCCCAGCATTTT.

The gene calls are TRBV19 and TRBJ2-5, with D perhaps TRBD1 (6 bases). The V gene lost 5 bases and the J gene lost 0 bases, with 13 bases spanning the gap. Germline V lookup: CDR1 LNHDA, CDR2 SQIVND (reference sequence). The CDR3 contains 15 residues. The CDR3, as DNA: TGTGCCAGTAGTCCCGGGACATCCAACCAAGAGACCCAGTACTTC. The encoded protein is CASSPGTSNQETQYF. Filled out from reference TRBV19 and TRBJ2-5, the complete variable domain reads DGGITQSPKYLFRKEGQNVTLSCEQNLNHDAMYWYRQDPGQGLRLIYYSQIVNDFQKGDIAEGYSVSREKKESFPLTVTSAQKNPTAFYLCASSPGTSNQETQYFGPGTRLLVL.

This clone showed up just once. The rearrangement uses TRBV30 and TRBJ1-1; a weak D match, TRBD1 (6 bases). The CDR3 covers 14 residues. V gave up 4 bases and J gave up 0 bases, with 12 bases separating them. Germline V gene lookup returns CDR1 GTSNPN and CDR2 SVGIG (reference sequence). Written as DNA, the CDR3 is TGTGCCTGGATCGCCGGGACAATGAACACTGAAGCTTTCTTT. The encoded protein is CAWIAGTMNTEAFF.

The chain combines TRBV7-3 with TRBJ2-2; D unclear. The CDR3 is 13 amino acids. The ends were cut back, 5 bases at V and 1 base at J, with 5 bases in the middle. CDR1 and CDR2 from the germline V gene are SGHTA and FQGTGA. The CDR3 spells CASSPENTGELFF. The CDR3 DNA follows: TGTGCCAGCAGCCCAGAGAACACCGGGGAGCTGTTTTTT.

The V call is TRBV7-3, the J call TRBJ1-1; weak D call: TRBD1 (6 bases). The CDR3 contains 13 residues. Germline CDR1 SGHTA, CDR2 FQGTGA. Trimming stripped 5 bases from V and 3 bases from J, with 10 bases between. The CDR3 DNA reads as TGTGCCAGCAGCCCGGGACATTACACTGAAGCTTTCTTT. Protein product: CASSPGHYTEAFF. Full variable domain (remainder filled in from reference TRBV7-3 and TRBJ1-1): GAGVSQTPSNKVTEKGKYVELRCDPISGHTALYWYRQSLGQGPEFLIYFQGTGAADDSGLPNDRFFAVRPEGSVSTLKIQRTERGDSAVYLCASSPGHYTEAFFGQGTRLTVV.

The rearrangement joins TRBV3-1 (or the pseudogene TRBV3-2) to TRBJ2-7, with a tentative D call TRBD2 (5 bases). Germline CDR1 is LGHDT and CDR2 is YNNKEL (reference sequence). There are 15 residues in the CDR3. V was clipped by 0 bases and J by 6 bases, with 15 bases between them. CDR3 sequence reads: CASSQEGHRGGEQYF. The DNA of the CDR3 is TGTGCCAGCAGCCAAGAGGGCCACCGGGGTGGCGAGCAGTACTTC.

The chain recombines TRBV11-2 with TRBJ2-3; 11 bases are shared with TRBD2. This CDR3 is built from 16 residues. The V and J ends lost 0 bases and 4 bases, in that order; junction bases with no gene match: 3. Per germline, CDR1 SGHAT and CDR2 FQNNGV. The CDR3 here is CASSLELAGDADTQYF. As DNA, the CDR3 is TGTGCCAGCAGCTTAGAACTAGCGGGGGACGCAGATACGCAGTATTTT. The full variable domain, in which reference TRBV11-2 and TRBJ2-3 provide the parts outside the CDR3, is EAGVAQSPRYKIIEKRQSVAFWCNPISGHATLYWYQQILGQGPKLLIQFQNNGVVDDSQLPKDRFSAERLKGVDSTLKIQPAKLEDSAVYLCASSLELAGDADTQYFGPGTRLTVL.

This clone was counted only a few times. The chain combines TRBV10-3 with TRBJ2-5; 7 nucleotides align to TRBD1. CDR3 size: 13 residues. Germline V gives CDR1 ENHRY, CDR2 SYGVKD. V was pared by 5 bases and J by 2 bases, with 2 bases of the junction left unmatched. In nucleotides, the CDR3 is TGTGCCATCAGTAGGACAGGACAAGAGACCCAGTACTTC. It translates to CAISRTGQETQYF.

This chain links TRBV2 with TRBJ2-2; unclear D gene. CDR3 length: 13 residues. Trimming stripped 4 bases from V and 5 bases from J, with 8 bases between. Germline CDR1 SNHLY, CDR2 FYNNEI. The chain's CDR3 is CASSVTATGELFF. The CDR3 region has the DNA TGTGCCAGCAGTGTTACTGCAACCGGGGAGCTGTTTTTT.

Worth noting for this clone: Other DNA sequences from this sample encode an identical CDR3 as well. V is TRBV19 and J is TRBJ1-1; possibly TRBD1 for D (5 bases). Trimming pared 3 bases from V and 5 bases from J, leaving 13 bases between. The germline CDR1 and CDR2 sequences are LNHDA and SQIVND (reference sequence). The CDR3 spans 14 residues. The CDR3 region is CASSIGGGGTEAFF. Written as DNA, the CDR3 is TGTGCCAGTAGTATCGGAGGCGGGGGGACTGAAGCTTTCTTT.

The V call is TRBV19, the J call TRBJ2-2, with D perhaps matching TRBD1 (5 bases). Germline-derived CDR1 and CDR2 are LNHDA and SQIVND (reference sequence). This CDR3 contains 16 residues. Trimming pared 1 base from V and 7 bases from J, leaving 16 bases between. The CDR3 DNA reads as TGTGCCAGTAGTATAGTAGGCAGGGTTCGTGACGGGGAGCTGTTTTTT. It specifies CASSIVGRVRDGELFF.

The CDR3 sequence: CASIRDRANTIYF. The DNA for the CDR3 is TGTGCCAGCATCAGAGACAGGGCCAACACCATATATTTT. The chain uses TRBV6-5 and TRBJ1-3; TRBD1 matches 7 bases. The CDR3 runs 13 residues. The germline V gene encodes CDR1 MNHEY and CDR2 SVGAGI. V was pared by 7 bases and J by 7 bases, with 7 bases of the junction left unmatched.

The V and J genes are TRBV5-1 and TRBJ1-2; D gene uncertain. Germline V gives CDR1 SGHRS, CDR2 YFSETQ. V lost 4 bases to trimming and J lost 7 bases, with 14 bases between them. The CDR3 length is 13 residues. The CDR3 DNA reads TGCGCCAGCAGCCCAATCGGCGGGCCTGGCTACACCTTC. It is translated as CASSPIGGPGYTF.

The CDR3 loop is CASSRRGINEKLFF. CDR3 bases: TGTGCCAGCAGCCGTAGGGGGATCAATGAAAAACTGTTTTTT. The chain is built from TRBV5-6 and TRBJ1-4, with D possibly being TRBD1 (6 bases). With 4 bases removed from V and 5 bases from J, the gap between germline ends came to 12 bases. Germline CDR1 reads SGHDT; CDR2 reads YYEEEE. This CDR3 region has 14 residues. Full variable domain (remainder filled in from reference TRBV5-6 and TRBJ1-4): DAGVTQSPTHLIKTRGQQVTLRCSPKSGHDTVSWYQQALGQGPQFIFQYYEEEERQRGNFPDRFSGHQFPNYSSELNVNALLLGDSALYLCASSRRGINEKLFFGSGTQLSVL.

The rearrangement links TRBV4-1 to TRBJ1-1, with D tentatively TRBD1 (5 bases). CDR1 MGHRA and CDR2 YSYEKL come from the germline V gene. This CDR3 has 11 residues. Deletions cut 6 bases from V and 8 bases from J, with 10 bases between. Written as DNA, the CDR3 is TGCGCCAGCAGGGGGCCGGCAGAAGCTTTCTTT. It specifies CASRGPAEAFF.

The CDR3 spells CASSQSGAQPQHF. The CDR3 coding sequence is TGTGCCAGCAGCCAATCTGGGGCTCAGCCCCAGCATTTT. The genes are TRBV16 and TRBJ1-5, with D maybe TRBD1 (5 bases). CDR1 and CDR2 from the germline V gene are KGHSY and FQNENV. The length of the CDR3 is 13 residues. V was trimmed by 0 bases and J by 6 bases, leaving 6 bases between them.

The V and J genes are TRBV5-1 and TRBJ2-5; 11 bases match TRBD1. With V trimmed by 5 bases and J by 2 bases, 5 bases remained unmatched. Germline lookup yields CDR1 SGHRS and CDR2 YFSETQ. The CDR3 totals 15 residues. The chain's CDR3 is CASRSGQGGQETQYF. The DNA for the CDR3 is TGCGCCAGCAGATCGGGACAGGGGGGACAAGAGACCCAGTACTTC. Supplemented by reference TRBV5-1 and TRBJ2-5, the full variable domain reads KAGVTQTPRYLIKTRGQQVTLSCSPISGHRSVSWYQQTPGQGLQFLFEYFSETQRNKGNFPGRFSGRQFSNSRSEMNVSTLELGDSALYLCASRSGQGGQETQYFGPGTRLLVL.

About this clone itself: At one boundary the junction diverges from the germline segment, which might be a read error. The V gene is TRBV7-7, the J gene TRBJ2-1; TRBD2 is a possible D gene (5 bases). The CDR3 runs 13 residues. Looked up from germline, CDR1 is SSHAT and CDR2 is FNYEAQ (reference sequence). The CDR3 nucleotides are TGTGCTAGCAGCTTAAGGACTGCCAATGAGCAGTTCTTC. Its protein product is CASSLRTANEQFF.

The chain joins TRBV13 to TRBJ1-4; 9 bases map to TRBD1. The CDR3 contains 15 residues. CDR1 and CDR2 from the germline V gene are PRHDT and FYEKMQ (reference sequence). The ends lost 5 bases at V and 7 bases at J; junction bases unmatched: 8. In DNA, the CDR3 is TGTGCCAGCAGCCAGAGGACAGGGGCTAGTGAAAAACTGTTTTTT. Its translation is CASSQRTGASEKLFF.